The 14 T cell receptor beta chains listed next were all sequenced from one sample in a study of blood T cell repertoires in COVID-19. Clones were sequenced by immunoSEQ multiplex PCR, and TCRdb holds only the in-frame ones, with some missing. The table shows about 110,000 clones, with 84% occurring only once. The sequenced sample consisted of peripheral blood. All receptors derive from a woman aged 55 to 70 with acute or convalescent COVID-19.

V usage is TRBV5-1 and J usage is TRBJ2-5, with TRBD2 identical over 10 bases. Germline CDR1 reads SGHRS; CDR2 reads YFSETQ. V lost 3 bases to trimming and J lost 3 bases; unmatched junction nucleotides: 2. The CDR3 is made up of 14 amino acids. CDR3 DNA: TGCGCCAGCAGCTCAGGACTAGCGGAAGAGACCCAGTACTTC. Translation gives CASSSGLAEETQYF.

The chain couples TRBV9 to TRBJ2-1; 9 bases match TRBD2. Germline CDR1 reads SGDLS; CDR2 reads YYNGEE. The CDR3 is 16 residues long. After removal of 4 bases from V and 4 bases from J, the junction contained 9 bases not matched to a gene. CDR3 sequence: CASSLSGTSTYNEQFF. In DNA, the CDR3 is TGTGCCAGCAGCCTGAGCGGGACTAGCACATACAATGAGCAGTTCTTC.

The chain carries TRBV14 and TRBJ2-5; 8 bases align to TRBD1. V trimming: 4 bases; J trimming: 5 bases; junction bases outside the gene matches: 6. The germline CDR1 and CDR2 sequences are SGHDN and FVKESK. The CDR3 loop spans 14 amino acids. This chain's CDR3 is CASSPRQGAETQYF. The CDR3 nucleotides are TGTGCCAGCAGCCCCCGCCAGGGGGCGGAGACCCAGTACTTC. Based on the CDR3 plus reference TRBV14 and TRBJ2-5, the full variable domain is EAGVTQFPSHSVIEKGQTVTLRCDPISGHDNLYWYRRVMGKEIKFLLHFVKESKQDESGMPNNRFLAERTGGTYSTLKVQPAELEDSGVYFCASSPRQGAETQYFGPGTRLLVL.

This clone has a handful of counts. This chain connects TRBV5-1 to TRBJ1-2; D possibly corresponds to TRBD1 (6 bases). Trimming stripped 4 bases from V and 2 bases from J, with 9 bases between. CDR1 and CDR2 from the germline V gene are SGHRS and YFSETQ. This CDR3 is built from 13 residues. The CDR3 reads CASSLQGNYGYTF. DNA of the CDR3: TGCGCCAGCAGCCTACAGGGAAACTATGGCTACACCTTC.

This clone came up once. The rearrangement links TRBV7-9 to TRBJ2-5; D possibly corresponds to TRBD1 (6 bases). The CDR3 length is 14 residues. CDR1 and CDR2 (germline): SEHNR, FQNEAQ (reference sequence). Trimming took 5 bases from V and 3 from J, leaving 13 bases between them. CDR3 sequence (DNA): TGTGCCAGCAGCCCTAGGACAGTGAAAGAGACCCAGTACTTC. Translation: CASSPRTVKETQYF.

V usage is TRBV6-4 and J usage is TRBJ2-7; TRBD2 might be the D (6 bases). Trimming removed 5 bases from V and 3 bases from J, with 23 bases in between. CDR1 and CDR2 from the germline V gene are MRHNA and SNTAGT. The CDR3 loop spans 17 amino acids. DNA of the CDR3: TGTGCCAGCAGTTATAACCCAATTAGCGGTTCATTCTACGAGCAGTACTTC. Translated: CASSYNPISGSFYEQYF.

The rearrangement joins TRBV4-1 to TRBJ1-5, with 8 bases that match TRBD1. Germline CDR1 is MGHRA and CDR2 is YSYEKL. V lost 2 bases and J lost 4; bases outside the gene matches: 13. This CDR3 is built from 18 residues. The CDR3 sequence is CASSQLGQGLFRNQPQHF. CDR3 coding DNA: TGCGCCAGCAGCCAACTCGGACAGGGACTTTTCCGGAATCAGCCCCAGCATTTT.

DNA for the CDR3: TGCAGCGTTGAAAATCAGGGCAATGTGATGGGAGAGACCCAGTACTTC. Translated, it gives CSVENQGNVMGETQYF. V usage is TRBV29-1 and J usage is TRBJ2-5, with a possible D match to TRBD1 (5 bases). The CDR3 has 16 amino acids. Germline V lookup: CDR1 SQVTM, CDR2 ANQGSEA. The ends were cut back, 2 bases at V and 4 bases at J, with 20 bases in the middle.

This clone was detected once. V is TRBV27 and J is TRBJ1-2, with TRBD1 matching over 7 bases. Germline lookup yields CDR1 MNHEY and CDR2 SMNVEV (reference sequence). This CDR3 has 13 amino acids. The ends lost 5 bases at V and 3 bases at J; junction bases unmatched: 3. The chain's CDR3 is CASSPQGDYGYTF. Here the CDR3 DNA reads TGTGCCAGCAGTCCCCAGGGGGACTATGGCTACACCTTC.

The rearrangement links TRBV10-3 to TRBJ1-2; D is uncertain. Trimming cost V 2 bases and J 3 bases, with 7 bases left between them. Germline V gene lookup returns CDR1 ENHRY and CDR2 SYGVKD. The CDR3 covers 13 residues. CDR3 DNA: TGTGCCATCAGTGAGCCGGGTCACTATGGCTACACCTTC. Amino acid sequence: CAISEPGHYGYTF.

The rearrangement joins TRBV19 to TRBJ1-1; no clear D gene. With 7 bases removed from V and 0 bases from J, the gap between germline ends came to 9 bases. The CDR3 has 13 residues. Germline V gene lookup returns CDR1 LNHDA and CDR2 SQIVND (reference sequence). In nucleotides, the CDR3 is TGTGCCAGTAACAGCAACATGAACACTGAAGCTTTCTTT. This encodes CASNSNMNTEAFF.

The rearrangement joins TRBV5-1 to TRBJ2-3; TRBD2 agrees at 8 bases. CDR1 SGHRS and CDR2 YFSETQ come from the germline V gene. V was clipped by 2 bases and J by 3 bases; unmatched bases: 5. The CDR3 is 15 amino acids. In nucleotides, the CDR3 is TGCGCCAGCAGCTTTAGCGGGGCGGAAACAGATACGCAGTATTTT. Amino acids: CASSFSGAETDTQYF.

This clone was picked up a small number of times. The V gene is TRBV2, the J gene TRBJ2-5; 7 bases are shared with TRBD2. Germline CDR1 reads SNHLY; CDR2 reads FYNNEI. The CDR3 covers 13 residues. V shed 9 bases and J 0 bases; nucleotides not matched to a gene: 4. Here the CDR3 reads CASVSGYQETQYF. The DNA for the CDR3 is TGTGCCAGTGTTAGCGGGTACCAAGAGACCCAGTACTTC.

Remarks on this clone: Germline is not matched at one junction end, which may reflect a read error. The chain employs TRBV27 and TRBJ1-6; 7 nucleotides line up with TRBD1. The germline V gene encodes CDR1 MNHEY and CDR2 SMNVEV (reference sequence). There are 12 residues in the CDR3. The CDR3 DNA follows: TGTGCCAGCAGTCCACTCGTAGGGGGCCCCGTTTTT. Residues: CASSPLVGGPVF.